The 19 T cell receptor beta chains below come from one sample, sequenced in a study of blood T cell repertoires in COVID-19. Assay: immunoSEQ multiplex PCR; the TCRdb copy retains only in-frame clones and omits some. The table includes over 300,000 clones, roughly 90% detected once. Sequenced sample: PBMCs or T cells enriched from blood (not recorded which). The origin of the receptors is a woman in her forties who had recovered from COVID-19.

The chain is built from TRBV9 and TRBJ1-1, with D perhaps TRBD1 (5 bases). Trimming pared 6 bases from V and 1 base from J, leaving 10 bases between. This CDR3 has 13 residues. Germline V CDR1 and CDR2: SGDLS, YYNGEE. CDR3 coding DNA: TGTGCCAGCACGCCCGGGGGGAACACTGAAGCTTTCTTT. It specifies CASTPGGNTEAFF.

The rearrangement links TRBV7-2 to TRBJ2-1; 10 bases are shared with TRBD2. Trimming took 1 base from V and 7 from J; bases not matched to a gene: 4. CDR1 SGHTA and CDR2 FQGNSA come from the germline V gene. This CDR3 contains 15 residues. CDR3 bases: TGTGCCAGCAGCTTAGAGGGGGGACTAGCGAATGAGCAGTTCTTC. Its translation is CASSLEGGLANEQFF.

V usage is TRBV12-3 or TRBV12-4 and J usage is TRBJ1-5; TRBD1 aligns across 7 bases. The CDR3 runs to 13 residues. With 6 bases clipped from V and 4 bases from J, the junction kept 3 bases outside the gene matches. CDR3 bases: TGTGCCAGCAGAAGGGACAGTAATCAGCCCCAGCATTTT. This translates into CASRRDSNQPQHF.

This clone was seen more than once but under ten times. The identical CDR3 is also encoded by other nucleotide sequences in the sample. The chain joins TRBV27 to TRBJ2-7; a possible D gene is TRBD1 (6 bases). CDR3 size: 13 residues. The V end lost 2 bases, the J end lost 3 bases, and 8 bases lay between the germline ends. Germline V gene sequence: CDR1 MNHEY, CDR2 SMNVEV (reference sequence). The DNA for the CDR3 is TGTGCCAGCAGTTTAGGACAGAGCTACGAGCAGTACTTC. Encoded protein: CASSLGQSYEQYF.

This clone was seen once. The chain recombines TRBV5-1 with TRBJ1-3; 7 nucleotides line up with TRBD1. Germline CDR1 SGHRS, CDR2 YFSETQ. This CDR3 is 17 amino acids long. V shed 0 bases, J shed 4 bases, and the junction held 10 bases outside the gene matches. Here the CDR3 DNA reads TGCGCCAGCAGCTTGGCAGCAGGGGGGATGGCAGGAAACACCATATATTTT. This translates into CASSLAAGGMAGNTIYF. Based on the CDR3 plus reference TRBV5-1 and TRBJ1-3, the full variable domain is KAGVTQTPRYLIKTRGQQVTLSCSPISGHRSVSWYQQTPGQGLQFLFEYFSETQRNKGNFPGRFSGRQFSNSRSEMNVSTLELGDSALYLCASSLAAGGMAGNTIYFGEGSWLTVV.

J is TRBJ2-5 and V is TRBV24-1; 9 bases fit TRBD1. Unmatched junction bases numbered 9, after V lost 9 bases and J lost 5 bases. Germline loops: CDR1 KGHDR, CDR2 SFDVKD. The CDR3 length is 14 residues. The CDR3 spells CATFKHRGRETQYF. CDR3 DNA: TGTGCCACCTTTAAACACAGGGGGCGGGAGACCCAGTACTTC.

The chain has TRBV11-2 and TRBJ2-7, with TRBD2 matching over 12 bases. Germline loops: CDR1 SGHAT, CDR2 FQNNGV. The CDR3 extends over 14 amino acids. J gave up 3 bases and V 4 bases, and 1 base lay outside the gene matches. The CDR3 reads CASSSTSGGYEQYF. DNA of the CDR3: TGTGCCAGCAGCTCGACTAGCGGGGGCTACGAGCAGTACTTC.

The chain couples TRBV30 to TRBJ2-1; TRBD2 might be the D (6 bases). The CDR3 has 13 residues. Germline V CDR1 and CDR2: GTSNPN, SVGIG (reference sequence). V was trimmed by 2 bases and J by 6 bases, leaving 11 bases between them. The CDR3 loop reads CAWSPGVTNEQFF. The CDR3 DNA reads TGTGCCTGGAGTCCGGGAGTCACCAATGAGCAGTTCTTC.

V gene TRBV28 combines with J gene TRBJ2-7, with 7 bases aligning to TRBD1. CDR1 and CDR2 from the germline V gene are MDHEN and SYDVKM. CDR3 length: 13 residues. With V trimmed by 6 bases and J by 3 bases, 5 bases remained unmatched. Here the CDR3 reads CASRRTGVYEQYF. CDR3 DNA: TGTGCCAGCAGGCGGACAGGAGTCTACGAGCAGTACTTC.

The chain carries TRBV25-1 and TRBJ2-7, with D perhaps TRBD1 (6 bases). The V end lost 4 bases, the J end lost 7 bases, and 8 bases lay between the germline ends. Germline CDR1 MGHDK, CDR2 SYGVNS. This CDR3 contains 11 residues. This CDR3 reads CASSGQVEQYF. In nucleotides, the CDR3 is TGTGCCAGCAGTGGACAGGTTGAGCAGTACTTC.

The chain employs TRBV7-2 and TRBJ2-1; 8 nucleotides match TRBD1. V lost 6 bases and J lost 3; bases outside the gene matches: 7. CDR1 is SGHTA and CDR2 is FQGNSA in the germline V gene. The length of the CDR3 is 15 residues. In DNA, the CDR3 is TGTGCCAGCAGAAAGACAGGGGACCGCTACAATGAGCAGTTCTTC. Translating it yields CASRKTGDRYNEQFF.

The V and J genes are TRBV3-1 (or the pseudogene TRBV3-2) and TRBJ1-5; D not resolved. The germline V gene has CDR1 LGHDT and CDR2 YNNKEL (reference sequence). Trimming cost V 0 bases and J 3 bases, with 9 bases left between them. The CDR3 is made up of 15 amino acids. CDR3 DNA: TGTGCCAGCAGCCAAGAGGCCAGTCCCAATCAGCCCCAGCATTTT. This sequence encodes CASSQEASPNQPQHF.

This clone was counted only a few times. The chain recombines TRBV27 with TRBJ1-5; TRBD1 is a possible D gene (5 bases). The CDR3 consists of 16 residues. Deletions cut 8 bases from V and 0 bases from J, with 17 bases between. The germline V gene has CDR1 MNHEY and CDR2 SMNVEV (reference sequence). In DNA form, the CDR3 reads TGTGCCAGCGCTTGGCGGGGGGACTATAGCAATCAGCCCCAGCATTTT. This sequence encodes CASAWRGDYSNQPQHF.

The genes are TRBV24-1 and TRBJ2-7, with D possibly matching TRBD1 (6 bases). There are 14 residues in the CDR3. V was pared by 2 bases and J by 4 bases, with 11 bases between. The germline V gene encodes CDR1 KGHDR and CDR2 SFDVKD. CDR3: CATSDSSRGYEQYF. The CDR3, as DNA: TGTGCCACCAGTGATTCGTCCAGGGGTTACGAGCAGTACTTC.

The chain combines TRBV7-9 with TRBJ2-3; 9 bases are shared with TRBD2. Trimming took 5 bases from V and 9 from J; bases not matched to a gene: 12. From germline, CDR1 is SEHNR and CDR2 FQNEAQ (reference sequence). The CDR3 contains 15 residues. Here the CDR3 DNA reads TGTGCCAGCAGCCCCGGACTAGCGCCCCCGGCGACGCAGTATTTT. Translating gives CASSPGLAPPATQYF.

The V call is TRBV19, the J call TRBJ2-5; D ambiguous. Germline loops: CDR1 LNHDA, CDR2 SQIVND (reference sequence). Deletions cut 4 bases from V and 5 bases from J, with 17 bases between. The CDR3 consists of 15 residues. For the CDR3, the DNA is TGTGCCAGTAGTACAACCAAAAGCTGGGCCGAGACCCAGTACTTC. Protein product: CASSTTKSWAETQYF.

The chain joins TRBV7-9 to TRBJ2-1, with 14 bases lining up with TRBD2. The V gene's germline CDR1 is SEHNR and CDR2 FQNEAQ (reference sequence). With 5 bases clipped from V and 8 bases from J, the junction kept 11 bases outside the gene matches. The CDR3 sequence is 17 residues long. The CDR3 bases are TGTGCCAGCAGCCCCCCGGGACTAGCGGGAGTGGGGGATGAGCAGTTCTTC. This translates into CASSPPGLAGVGDEQFF.

The genes are TRBV9 and TRBJ2-5; TRBD2 agrees at 11 bases. CDR1 SGDLS and CDR2 YYNGEE come from the germline V gene. The CDR3 sequence is 15 residues long. After removal of 4 bases from V and 0 bases from J, the junction contained 2 bases not matched to a gene. CDR3 amino acids: CASSRLAGNQETQYF. The CDR3 nucleotides read TGTGCCAGCAGCCGACTAGCGGGGAACCAAGAGACCCAGTACTTC.

J is TRBJ2-5 and V is TRBV6-5; 9 bases agree with TRBD2. The ends lost 10 bases at V and 6 bases at J; junction bases unmatched: 15. CDR1 and CDR2 (germline): MNHEY, SVGAGI. The CDR3 has 15 amino acids. The CDR3 DNA is TGTGCCACCTTACTAGCGGGCGTCCAGGGGAAGACCCAGTACTTC. Residues: CATLLAGVQGKTQYF.